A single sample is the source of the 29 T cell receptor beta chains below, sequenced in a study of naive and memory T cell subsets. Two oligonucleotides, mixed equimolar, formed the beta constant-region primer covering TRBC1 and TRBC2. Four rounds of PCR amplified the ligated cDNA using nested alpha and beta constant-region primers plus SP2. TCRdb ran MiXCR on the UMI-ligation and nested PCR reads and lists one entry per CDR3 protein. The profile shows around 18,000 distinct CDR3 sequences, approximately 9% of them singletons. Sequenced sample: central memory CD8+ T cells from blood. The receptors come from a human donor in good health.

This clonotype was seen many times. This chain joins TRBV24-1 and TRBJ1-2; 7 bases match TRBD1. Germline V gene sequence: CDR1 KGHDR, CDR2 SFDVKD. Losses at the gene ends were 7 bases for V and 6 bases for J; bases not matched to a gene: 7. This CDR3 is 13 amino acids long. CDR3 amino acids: CATSRTGVDGYTF. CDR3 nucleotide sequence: TGTGCCACCAGCCGAACAGGGGTGGATGGCTACACCTTC.

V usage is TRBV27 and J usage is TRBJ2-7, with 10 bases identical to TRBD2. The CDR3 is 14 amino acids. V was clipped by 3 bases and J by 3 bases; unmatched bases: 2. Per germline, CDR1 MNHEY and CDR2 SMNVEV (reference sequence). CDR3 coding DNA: TGTGCCAGCAGTTTGGCTAGCGGGGGCTACGAGCAGTACTTC. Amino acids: CASSLASGGYEQYF.

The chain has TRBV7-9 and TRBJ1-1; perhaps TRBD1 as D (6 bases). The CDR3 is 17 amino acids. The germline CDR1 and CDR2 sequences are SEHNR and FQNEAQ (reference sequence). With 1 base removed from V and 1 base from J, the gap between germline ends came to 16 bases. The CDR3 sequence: CASSLEWMGGQNTEAFF. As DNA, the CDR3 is TGTGCCAGCAGCTTAGAGTGGATGGGGGGCCAGAACACTGAAGCTTTCTTT.

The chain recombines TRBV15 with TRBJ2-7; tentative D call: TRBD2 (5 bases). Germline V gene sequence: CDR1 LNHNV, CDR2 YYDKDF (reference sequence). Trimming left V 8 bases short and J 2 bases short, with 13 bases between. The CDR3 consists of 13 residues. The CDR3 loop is CATASTLAYEQYF. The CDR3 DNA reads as TGTGCCACCGCTAGCACTTTGGCCTACGAGCAGTACTTC.

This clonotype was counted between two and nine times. The CDR3 sequence: CASSLDWVTDTQYF. The CDR3, as DNA: TGTGCCAGCAGCTTAGACTGGGTCACAGATACGCAGTATTTT. This chain links TRBV7-9 with TRBJ2-3, with D unclear. The CDR3 loop spans 14 amino acids. Trimming pared 1 base from V and 2 bases from J, leaving 7 bases between. Germline assignment: CDR1 SEHNR and CDR2 FQNEAQ (reference sequence).

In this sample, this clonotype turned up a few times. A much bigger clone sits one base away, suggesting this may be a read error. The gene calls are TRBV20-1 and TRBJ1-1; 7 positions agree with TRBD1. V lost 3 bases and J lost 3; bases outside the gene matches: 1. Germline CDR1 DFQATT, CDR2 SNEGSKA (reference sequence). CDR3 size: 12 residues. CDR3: CSASQGDTEAFF. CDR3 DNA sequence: TGCAGTGCTAGCCAGGGGGACACTGAAGCTTTCTTT.

The CDR3 is CASSMRGTPGTEAFF. The CDR3 coding sequence is TGTGCCAGTAGTATGCGGGGGACCCCCGGCACTGAAGCTTTCTTT. The chain is built from TRBV19 and TRBJ1-1, with a tentative D call TRBD1 (5 bases). Trimming removed 3 bases at V and 4 bases at J, with 15 bases between. Germline V gene lookup returns CDR1 LNHDA and CDR2 SQIVND (reference sequence). CDR3 length equals 15 residues.

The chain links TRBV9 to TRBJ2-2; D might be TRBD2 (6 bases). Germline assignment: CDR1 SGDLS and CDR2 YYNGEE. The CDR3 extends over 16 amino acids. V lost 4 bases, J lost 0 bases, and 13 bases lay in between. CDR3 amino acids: CASSKGTVSNTGELFF. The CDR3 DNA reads TGTGCCAGCAGCAAAGGGACTGTGTCGAACACCGGGGAGCTGTTTTTT.

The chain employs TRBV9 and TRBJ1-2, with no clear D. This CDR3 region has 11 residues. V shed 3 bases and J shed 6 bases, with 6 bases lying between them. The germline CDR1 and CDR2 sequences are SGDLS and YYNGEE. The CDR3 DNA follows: TGTGCCAGCAGCGGACGGAATGGCTACACCTTC. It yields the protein CASSGRNGYTF.

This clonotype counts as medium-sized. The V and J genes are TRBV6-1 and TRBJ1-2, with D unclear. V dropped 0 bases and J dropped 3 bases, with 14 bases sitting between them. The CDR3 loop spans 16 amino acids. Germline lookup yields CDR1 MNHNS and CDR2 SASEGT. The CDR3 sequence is CASSEAFGELYYGYTF. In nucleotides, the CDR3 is TGTGCCAGCAGTGAAGCGTTCGGGGAACTCTACTATGGCTACACCTTC.

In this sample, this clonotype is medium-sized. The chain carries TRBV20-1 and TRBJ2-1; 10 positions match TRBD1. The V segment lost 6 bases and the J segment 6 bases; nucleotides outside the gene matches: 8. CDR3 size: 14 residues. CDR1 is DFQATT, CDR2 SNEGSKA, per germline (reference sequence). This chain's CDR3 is CSATGTGDFNEQFF. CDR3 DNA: TGCAGTGCAACCGGGACAGGGGATTTCAATGAGCAGTTCTTC.

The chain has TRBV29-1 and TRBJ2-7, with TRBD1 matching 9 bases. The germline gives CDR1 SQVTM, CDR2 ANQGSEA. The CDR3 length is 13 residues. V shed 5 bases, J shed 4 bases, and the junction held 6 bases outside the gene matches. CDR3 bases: TGCAGCGTTCTCCCGACAGGGGGTTACGAGCAGTACTTC. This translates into CSVLPTGGYEQYF.

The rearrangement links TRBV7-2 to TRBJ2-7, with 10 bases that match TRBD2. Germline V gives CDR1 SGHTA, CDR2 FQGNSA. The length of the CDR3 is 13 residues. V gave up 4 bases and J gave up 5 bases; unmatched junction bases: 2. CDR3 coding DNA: TGTGCCAGCAGCTCAACTAGCGGGGACGAGCAGTACTTC. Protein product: CASSSTSGDEQYF.

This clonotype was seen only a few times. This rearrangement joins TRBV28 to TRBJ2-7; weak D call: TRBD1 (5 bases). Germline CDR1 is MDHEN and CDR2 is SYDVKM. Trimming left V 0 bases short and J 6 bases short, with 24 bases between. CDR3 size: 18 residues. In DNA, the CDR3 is TGTGCCAGCAGTTTATGGGGTCGTACTGGGCCAGGGTTGGGCGAGCAGTACTTC. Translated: CASSLWGRTGPGLGEQYF.

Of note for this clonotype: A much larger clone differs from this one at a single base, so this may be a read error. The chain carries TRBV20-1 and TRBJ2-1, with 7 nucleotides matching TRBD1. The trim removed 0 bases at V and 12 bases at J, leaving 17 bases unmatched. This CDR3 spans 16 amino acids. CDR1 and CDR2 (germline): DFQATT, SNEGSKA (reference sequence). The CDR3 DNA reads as TGCAGTGCTAGAGATAGGGGACAGACAAACCACATTGGGCAGTTCTTC. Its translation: CSARDRGQTNHIGQFF.

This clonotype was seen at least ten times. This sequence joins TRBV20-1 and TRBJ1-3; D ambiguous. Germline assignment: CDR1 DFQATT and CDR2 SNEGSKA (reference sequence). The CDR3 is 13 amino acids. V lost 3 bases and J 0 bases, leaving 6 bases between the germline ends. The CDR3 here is CSARDLSGNTIYF. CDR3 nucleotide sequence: TGCAGTGCTAGGGACCTCTCTGGAAACACCATATATTTT.

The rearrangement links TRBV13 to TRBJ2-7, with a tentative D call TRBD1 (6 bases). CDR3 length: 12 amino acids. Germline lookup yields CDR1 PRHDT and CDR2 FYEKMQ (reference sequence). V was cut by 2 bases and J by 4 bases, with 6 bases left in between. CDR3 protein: CASSLTGYEQYF. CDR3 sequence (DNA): TGTGCCAGCAGCTTAACAGGGTACGAGCAGTACTTC.

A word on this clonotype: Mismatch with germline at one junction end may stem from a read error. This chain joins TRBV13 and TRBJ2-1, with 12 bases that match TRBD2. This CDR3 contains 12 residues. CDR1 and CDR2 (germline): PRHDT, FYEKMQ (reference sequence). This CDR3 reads CASSVTSGGSYF. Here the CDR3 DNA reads TGTGCCAGCAGCGTTACTAGCGGGGGGTCCTACTTC.

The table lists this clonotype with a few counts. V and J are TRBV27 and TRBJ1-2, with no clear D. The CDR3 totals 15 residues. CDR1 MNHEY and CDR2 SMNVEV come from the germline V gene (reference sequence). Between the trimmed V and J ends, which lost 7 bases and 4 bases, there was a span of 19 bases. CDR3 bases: TGTGCCAGCACCCCCTCGGTGACATACGGCTATGGCTACACCTTC. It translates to CASTPSVTYGYGYTF.

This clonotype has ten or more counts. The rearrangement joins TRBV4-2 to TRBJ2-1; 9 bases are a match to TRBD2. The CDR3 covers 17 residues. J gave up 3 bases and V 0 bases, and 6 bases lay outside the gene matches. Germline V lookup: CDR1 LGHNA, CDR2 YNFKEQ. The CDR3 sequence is CASSQDRGRGDYNEQFF. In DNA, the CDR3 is TGTGCCAGCAGCCAAGATCGCGGGAGGGGGGACTACAATGAGCAGTTCTTC.

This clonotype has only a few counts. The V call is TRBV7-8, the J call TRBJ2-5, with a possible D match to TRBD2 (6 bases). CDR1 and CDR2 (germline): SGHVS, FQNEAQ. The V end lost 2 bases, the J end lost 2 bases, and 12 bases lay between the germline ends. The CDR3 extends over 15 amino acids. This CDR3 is CASSLYGTPQETQYF. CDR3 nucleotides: TGTGCCAGCAGCTTATATGGGACTCCACAAGAGACCCAGTACTTC.

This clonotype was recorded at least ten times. The CDR3 nucleotides read TGCGCCAGCAGCCAAGATCATGGGGCGGACACCATATATTTT. Translation gives CASSQDHGADTIYF. The gene calls are TRBV4-3 and TRBJ1-3; maybe TRBD1 (5 bases). The germline V gene encodes CDR1 LGHNA and CDR2 YSLEER. The V end was cut by 0 bases, the J end by 8 bases, with 11 bases between. This CDR3 has 14 amino acids.

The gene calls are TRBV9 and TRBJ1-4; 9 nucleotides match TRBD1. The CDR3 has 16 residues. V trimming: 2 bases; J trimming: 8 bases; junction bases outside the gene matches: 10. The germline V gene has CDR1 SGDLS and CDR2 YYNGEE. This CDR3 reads CASSVTTGTGSEKLFF. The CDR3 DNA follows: TGTGCCAGCAGCGTCACCACCGGGACAGGGTCGGAAAAACTGTTTTTT.

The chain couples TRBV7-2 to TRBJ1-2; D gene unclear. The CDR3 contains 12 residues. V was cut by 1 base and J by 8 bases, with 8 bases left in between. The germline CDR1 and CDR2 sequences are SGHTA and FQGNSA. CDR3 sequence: CASSLGSGGYTF. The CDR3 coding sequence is TGTGCCAGCAGCTTAGGGTCGGGCGGCTACACCTTC.

The CDR3 loop is CASSLETNRNTIYF. The CDR3, as DNA: TGTGCCAGCAGCTTGGAGACGAACAGAAACACCATATATTTT. This chain uses TRBV5-6 with TRBJ1-3; no firm D call. Trimming removed 0 bases at V and 5 bases at J, with 9 bases between. Germline V CDR1 and CDR2: SGHDT, YYEEEE. CDR3 length equals 14 residues.

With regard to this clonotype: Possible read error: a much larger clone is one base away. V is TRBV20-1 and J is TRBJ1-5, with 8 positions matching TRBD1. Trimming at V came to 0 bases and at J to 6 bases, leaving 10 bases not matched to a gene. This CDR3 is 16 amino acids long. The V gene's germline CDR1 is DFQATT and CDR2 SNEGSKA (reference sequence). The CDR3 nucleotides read TGCAGTGCTAGAGATTATTCGACAGGGGAGGTTCAGCCCCAGCATTTT. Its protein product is CSARDYSTGEVQPQHF.

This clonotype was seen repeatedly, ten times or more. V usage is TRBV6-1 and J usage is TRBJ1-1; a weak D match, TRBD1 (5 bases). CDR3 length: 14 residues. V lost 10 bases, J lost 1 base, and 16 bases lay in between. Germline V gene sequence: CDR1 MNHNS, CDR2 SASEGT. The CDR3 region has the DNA TGTGCCACCAAGCCCAGGGTTGGGAACACTGAAGCTTTCTTT. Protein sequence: CATKPRVGNTEAFF.

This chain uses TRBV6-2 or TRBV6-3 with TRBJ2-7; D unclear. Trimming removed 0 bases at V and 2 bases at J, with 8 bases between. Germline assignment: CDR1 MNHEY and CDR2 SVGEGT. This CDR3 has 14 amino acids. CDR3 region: CASSYSSEAYEQYF. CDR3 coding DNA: TGTGCCAGCAGTTACTCATCAGAGGCCTACGAGCAGTACTTC.

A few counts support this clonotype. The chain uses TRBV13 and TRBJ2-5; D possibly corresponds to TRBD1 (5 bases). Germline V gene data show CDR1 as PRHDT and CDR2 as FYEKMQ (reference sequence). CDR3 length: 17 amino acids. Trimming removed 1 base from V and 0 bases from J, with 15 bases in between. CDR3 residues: CASSLVLGGADQETQYF. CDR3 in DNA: TGTGCCAGCAGCTTAGTTCTAGGTGGGGCCGACCAAGAGACCCAGTACTTC.